This TCR beta chain was identified in a study of blood T cell repertoires in COVID-19. The CDR3 loop spans 16 amino acids. Germline V gives CDR1 MDHEN, CDR2 SYDVKM. Between the trimmed V and J ends, which lost 4 bases and 2 bases, there was a span of 17 bases. Sequencing used immunoSEQ multiplex PCR; TCRdb keeps in-frame clones, though not all of them. This table has about 160,000 clones, about four fifths appearing once. The sequenced sample was peripheral blood. The TCR sequence derives from a man aged 65 to 85 who had recovered from COVID-19. The genes are TRBV28 and TRBJ1-1; TRBD1 is a possible D gene (5 bases). This CDR3 is CASSSPGRGENTEAFF. DNA of the CDR3: TGTGCCAGCAGTTCCCCGGGACGGGGGGAAAACACTGAAGCTTTCTTT.